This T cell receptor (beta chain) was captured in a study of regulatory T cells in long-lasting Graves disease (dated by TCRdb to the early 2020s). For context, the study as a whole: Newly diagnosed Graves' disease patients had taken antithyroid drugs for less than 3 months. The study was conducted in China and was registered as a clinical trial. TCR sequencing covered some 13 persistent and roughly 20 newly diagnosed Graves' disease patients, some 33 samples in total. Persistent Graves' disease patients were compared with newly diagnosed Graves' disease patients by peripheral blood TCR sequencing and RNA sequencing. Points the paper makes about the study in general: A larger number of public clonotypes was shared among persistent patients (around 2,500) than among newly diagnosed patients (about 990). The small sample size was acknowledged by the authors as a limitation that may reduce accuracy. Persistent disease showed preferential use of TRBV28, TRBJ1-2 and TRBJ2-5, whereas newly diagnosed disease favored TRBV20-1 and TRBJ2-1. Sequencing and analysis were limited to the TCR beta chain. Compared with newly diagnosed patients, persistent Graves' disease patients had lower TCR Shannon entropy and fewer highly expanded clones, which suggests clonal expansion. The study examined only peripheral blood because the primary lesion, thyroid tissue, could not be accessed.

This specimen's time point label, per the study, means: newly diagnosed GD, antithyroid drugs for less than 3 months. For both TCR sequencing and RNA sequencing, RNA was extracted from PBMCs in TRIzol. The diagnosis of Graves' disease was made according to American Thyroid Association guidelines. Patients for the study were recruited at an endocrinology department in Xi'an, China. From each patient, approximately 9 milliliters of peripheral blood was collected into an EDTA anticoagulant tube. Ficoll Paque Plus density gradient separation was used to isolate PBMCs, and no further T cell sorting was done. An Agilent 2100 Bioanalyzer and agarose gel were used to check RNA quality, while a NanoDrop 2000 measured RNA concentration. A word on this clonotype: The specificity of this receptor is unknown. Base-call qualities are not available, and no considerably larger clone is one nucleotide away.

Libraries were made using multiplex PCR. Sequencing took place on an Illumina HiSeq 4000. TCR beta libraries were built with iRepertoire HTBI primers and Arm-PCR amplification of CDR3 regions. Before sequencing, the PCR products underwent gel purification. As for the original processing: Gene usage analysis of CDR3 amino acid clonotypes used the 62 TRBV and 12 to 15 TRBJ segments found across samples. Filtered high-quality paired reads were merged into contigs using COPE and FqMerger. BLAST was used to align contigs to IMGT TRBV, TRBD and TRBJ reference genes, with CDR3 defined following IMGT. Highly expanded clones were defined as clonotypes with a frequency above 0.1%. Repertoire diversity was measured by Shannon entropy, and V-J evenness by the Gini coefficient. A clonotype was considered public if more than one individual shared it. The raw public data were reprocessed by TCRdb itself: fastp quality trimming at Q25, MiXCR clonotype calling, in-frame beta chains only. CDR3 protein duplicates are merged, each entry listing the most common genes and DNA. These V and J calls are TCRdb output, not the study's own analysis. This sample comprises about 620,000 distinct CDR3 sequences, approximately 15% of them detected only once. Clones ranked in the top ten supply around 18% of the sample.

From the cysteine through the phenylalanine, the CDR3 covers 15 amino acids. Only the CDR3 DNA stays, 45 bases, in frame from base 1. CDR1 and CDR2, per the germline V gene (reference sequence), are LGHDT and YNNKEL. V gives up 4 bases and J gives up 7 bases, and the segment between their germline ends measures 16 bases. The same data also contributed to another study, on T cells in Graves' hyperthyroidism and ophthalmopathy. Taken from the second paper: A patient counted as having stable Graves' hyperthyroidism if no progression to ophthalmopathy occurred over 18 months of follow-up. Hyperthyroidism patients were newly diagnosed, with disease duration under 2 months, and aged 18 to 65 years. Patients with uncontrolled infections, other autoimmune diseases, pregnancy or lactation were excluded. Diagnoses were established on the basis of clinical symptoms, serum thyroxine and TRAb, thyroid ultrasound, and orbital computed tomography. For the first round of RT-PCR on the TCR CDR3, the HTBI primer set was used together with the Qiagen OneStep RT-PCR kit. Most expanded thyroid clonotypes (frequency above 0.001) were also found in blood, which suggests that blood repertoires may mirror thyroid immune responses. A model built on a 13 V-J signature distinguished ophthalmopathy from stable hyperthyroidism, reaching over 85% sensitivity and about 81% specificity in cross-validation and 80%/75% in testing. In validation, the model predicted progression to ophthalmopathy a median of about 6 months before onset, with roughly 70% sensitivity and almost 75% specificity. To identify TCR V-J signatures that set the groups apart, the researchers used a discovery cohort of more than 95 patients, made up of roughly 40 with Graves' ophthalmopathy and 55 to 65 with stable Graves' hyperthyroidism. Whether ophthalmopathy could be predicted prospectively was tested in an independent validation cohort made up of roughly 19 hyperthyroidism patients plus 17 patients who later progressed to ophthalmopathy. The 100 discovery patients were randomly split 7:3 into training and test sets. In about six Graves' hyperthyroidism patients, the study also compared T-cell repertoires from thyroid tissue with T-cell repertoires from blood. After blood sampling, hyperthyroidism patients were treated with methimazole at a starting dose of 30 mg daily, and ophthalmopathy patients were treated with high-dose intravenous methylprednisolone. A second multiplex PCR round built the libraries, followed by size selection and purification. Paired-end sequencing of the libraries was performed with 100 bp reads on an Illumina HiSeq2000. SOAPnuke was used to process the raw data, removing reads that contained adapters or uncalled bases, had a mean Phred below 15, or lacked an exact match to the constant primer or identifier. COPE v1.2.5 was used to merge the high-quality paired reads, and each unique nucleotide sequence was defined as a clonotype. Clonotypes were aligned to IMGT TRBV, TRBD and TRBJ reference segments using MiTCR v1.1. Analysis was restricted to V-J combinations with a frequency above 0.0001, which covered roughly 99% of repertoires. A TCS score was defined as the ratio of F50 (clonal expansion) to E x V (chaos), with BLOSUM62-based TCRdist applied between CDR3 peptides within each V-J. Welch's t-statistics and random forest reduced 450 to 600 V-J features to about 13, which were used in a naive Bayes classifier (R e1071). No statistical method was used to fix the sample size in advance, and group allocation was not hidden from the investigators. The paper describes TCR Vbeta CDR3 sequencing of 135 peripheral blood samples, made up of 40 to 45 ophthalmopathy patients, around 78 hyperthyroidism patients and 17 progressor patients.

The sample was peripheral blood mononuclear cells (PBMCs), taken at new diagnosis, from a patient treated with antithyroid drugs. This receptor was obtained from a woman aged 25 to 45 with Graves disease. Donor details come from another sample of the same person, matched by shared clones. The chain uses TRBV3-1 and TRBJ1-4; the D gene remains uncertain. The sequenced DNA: TGTGCCAGCAGCCTACCGACCCGGGCGCCTGAAAAACTGTTTTTT. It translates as CASSLPTRAPEKLFF. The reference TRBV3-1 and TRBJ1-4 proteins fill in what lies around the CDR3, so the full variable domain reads DTAVSQTPKYLVTQMGNDKSIKCEQNLGHDTMYWYKQDSKKFLKIMFSYNNKELIINETVPNRFSPKSPDKAHLNLHINSLELGDSAVYFCASSLPTRAPEKLFFGSGTQLSVL.